The T cell receptor (beta chain) described here comes from a study of T cell responses to AZD1222 COVID-19 vaccine. Produced via immunoSEQ multiplex PCR; TCRdb's table is partial and in-frame only. The sample comprises about 160,000 clones, about 90% of which are singletons, and roughly 4.4% rests with the top ten. The CDR3 is 13 residues long. The ends were cut back, 6 bases at V and 0 bases at J, with 5 bases in the middle. Germline assignment: CDR1 MNHEY and CDR2 SVGAGI. Regarding the study as a whole: The span of vaccine-associated CD4 TCRs extended across spike, with dominance at 160-218 and 743-854. AZD1222 recipients seropositive at baseline numbered only five to seven. The sample set comprised mostly white British donors with more females, and clonal diversity was possibly underestimated.

The table lists this clone with a count of one. Its antigen is as yet unknown. V gene TRBV6-5 combines with J gene TRBJ1-4; no reliable D call. The sample in question was peripheral blood, obtained on day 0 of MenACWY control vaccination. The receptor was isolated from an adult in good health. CDR3: CASRSATNEKLFF. CDR3 bases: TGTGCCAGCAGGTCCGCAACTAATGAAAAACTGTTTTTT.